The rows below give T cell receptor beta chains drawn from one sample of a study of cytomegalovirus exposure and HLA in healthy donors. The repertoire was sequenced with immunoSEQ multiplex PCR; TCRdb's copy has only in-frame clones and lacks some. This table has about 150,000 clones, 74% appearing once. Sequencing was performed on PBMCs. The receptors derive from a young man in good health and CMV-seropositive. CDR3s include the opening cysteine and the closing phenylalanine or tryptophan. Each record gives: V gene, clone size, CDR3 protein. Rows give clone size only sometimes, using once, few, many, or a class for an expanded clone.

>TRBV18|.
CASSHRLAGGSTDTQYF
>TRBV5-4|.
CASSPEPGGSYEQYF
>TRBV19|.
CASSIGEQGYGYTF
>TRBV7-2|.
CASSLSLGGNTIYF
>TRBV7-9|.
CASSLERGSSYEQYF
>TRBV28|.
CASRLGTGFVDTQYF
>TRBV4-1|.
CASSQGPKQGVPGANVLTF
>TRBV7-9|.
CASRPPGVYEQYF
>TRBV2|.
CASRDRGAYEQYF
>TRBV28|.
CASSFTAGGNTGELFF
>TRBV28|once
CASKTTGGVNEKLFF